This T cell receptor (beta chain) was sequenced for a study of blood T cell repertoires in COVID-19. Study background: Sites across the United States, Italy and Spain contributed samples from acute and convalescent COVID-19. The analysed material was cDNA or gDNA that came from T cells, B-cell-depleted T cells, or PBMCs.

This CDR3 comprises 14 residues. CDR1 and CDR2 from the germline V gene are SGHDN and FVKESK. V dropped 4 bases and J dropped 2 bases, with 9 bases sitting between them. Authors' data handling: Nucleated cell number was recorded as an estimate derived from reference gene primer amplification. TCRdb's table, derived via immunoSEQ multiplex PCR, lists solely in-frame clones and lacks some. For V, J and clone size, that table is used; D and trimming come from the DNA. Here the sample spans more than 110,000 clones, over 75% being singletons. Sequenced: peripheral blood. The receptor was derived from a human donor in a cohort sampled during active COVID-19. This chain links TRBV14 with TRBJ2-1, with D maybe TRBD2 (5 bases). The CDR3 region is CASSRGAPYNEQFF. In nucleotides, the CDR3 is TGTGCCAGCAGCCGGGGAGCGCCCTACAATGAGCAGTTCTTC.